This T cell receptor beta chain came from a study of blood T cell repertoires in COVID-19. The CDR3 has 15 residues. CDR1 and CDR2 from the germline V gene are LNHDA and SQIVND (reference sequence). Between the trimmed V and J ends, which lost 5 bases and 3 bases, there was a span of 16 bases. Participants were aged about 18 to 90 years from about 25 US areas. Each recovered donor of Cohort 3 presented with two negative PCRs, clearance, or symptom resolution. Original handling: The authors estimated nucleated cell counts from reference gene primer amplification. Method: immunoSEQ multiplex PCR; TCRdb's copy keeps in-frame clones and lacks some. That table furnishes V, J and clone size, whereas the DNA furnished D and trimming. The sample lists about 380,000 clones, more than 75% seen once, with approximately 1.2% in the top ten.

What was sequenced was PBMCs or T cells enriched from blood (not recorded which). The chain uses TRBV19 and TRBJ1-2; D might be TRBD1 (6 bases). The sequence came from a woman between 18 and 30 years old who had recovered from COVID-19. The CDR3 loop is CASSWVQGNYYGYTF. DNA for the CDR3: TGTGCCAGTAGTTGGGTACAGGGAAATTACTATGGCTACACCTTC.